This T cell receptor beta chain was captured in a study of T-cell reconstitution after alpha-beta-depleted transplantation in children. Preparation of the TCRbeta library was carried out with unique molecular identifiers. TCRdb redid the calling of the PCR reads with MiXCR, one entry per CDR3 protein. This table holds some 240,000 distinct CDR3 sequences, 9.7% found once. V was trimmed by 6 bases and J by 8 bases, leaving 11 bases between them. Germline V gene lookup returns CDR1 MNHEY and CDR2 SVGAGI. There are 12 residues in the CDR3. In its sample, this clonotype was seen many times. The material was PBMCs from the stem cell graft donor, obtained from the stem cell graft. This TCR derives from a human donor who donated a stem cell graft to a child with SCID. The chain combines TRBV6-5 with TRBJ2-1; TRBD2 might be the D (7 bases). CDR3 protein: CASRLGGDEQFF. The CDR3 nucleotides are TGTGCCAGCAGACTAGGGGGGGATGAGCAGTTCTTC.